One T cell receptor beta chain is described in this entry. The sample holds many counts of this clonotype. This clone's antigen is unknown. Per-base qualities were not stored, and no clone one base away is much larger. The entry originates in a study of glioma-infiltrating T cells (dated by TCRdb to the mid-2010s). Regarding the study in general: Glioma tissue, non-neoplastic brain tissue and matched peripheral blood mononuclear cells were used as sources from which TCR alpha- and beta-chain repertoires were sequenced. To measure how far tissue and blood T-cell populations diverged, each tissue-infiltrating repertoire was compared against the peripheral blood repertoire of the same patient. The paired cohort was made up of three low-grade glioma patients, seven to nine primary glioblastoma patients and three non-glioma patients who contributed non-neoplastic brain tissue. Summary of the overall study and its limitations: Small numbers underpinned the group comparisons: roughly 8 glioblastoma patients, three low-grade glioma patients and three non-neoplastic patients. Only a very small number of CDR3 sequences turned up in both tissue and blood, a result put down to high CDR3 diversity combined with limited sampling. VJ-independent divergence between tissue and blood was lower than expected in non-neoplastic patients but higher than expected in all gliomas, particularly low-grade gliomas.

The CDR1 and CDR2 encoded by the germline V gene are MNHNS and SASEGT. Its CDR3 holds 13 amino acids, cysteine through phenylalanine. Here the CDR3 DNA is all that survives: 39 bases in frame from base 1. V drops 3 bases and J drops 2 bases, leaving 5 bases in between. The iRepertoire nested amplicon-rescue multiplex PCR (arm-PCR) platform was used to amplify TCR alpha and beta CDR3 regions from RNA. The input for one-step reverse transcription and amplification was roughly 85-400 ng of tissue mRNA or PBMC total RNA. Following bead purification, Illumina adapters were added by a secondary multiplex PCR, and libraries between 200 and 400 bp were gel-purified. Demultiplexing relied on internal 6-nucleotide barcodes carried by the libraries. The libraries were sequenced on an Illumina MiSeq using 2x220 or 2x250 nucleotide paired-end reads. Per the source publication's procedure: FLASH 1.2.11 was used to merge paired reads, and BWA-MEM then aligned the reads to the GRCh37 human genome before TRA and TRB reads were extracted. An IMGT-derived reference of cassette sequences and CDR3 motifs, with pseudogenes included, was used for V and J assignment. Three-frame translation of reads was performed, and productive CDR3s were defined as those with a C...FGXG motif and no stop codons. A clonotype was defined as a unique combination of a V-J cassette pair and a CDR3 amino acid sequence. Hamming distance filtering was applied to reads, with thresholds set by the sequence error rate of each sample in mapped regions. TCRdb reran the public reads through fastp at Q25 and MiXCR, keeping productive beta chains. CDR3 protein duplicates are merged, each entry listing the most common genes and DNA. TCRdb's processing, not the authors', yielded these V and J calls. The sample yields fewer than 250,000 distinct CDR3 sequences; more than 30% were counted once. The ten largest clones take up around 20% of the sample.

The receptor's source is a human donor with low-grade glioma or glioblastoma, undergoing nonglioma brain surgery, or in good health (not recorded which). Input material: glioma tissue, nonneoplastic brain tissue, or PBMCs (not recorded which). The rearrangement joined TRBV6-1 to TRBJ1-5; a weak D assignment points to TRBD1 (5 bases agree). The nucleotide sequence reads as follows: TGTGCCAGCAGTGAGACAGGCAATCAGCCCCAGCATTTT. This gives the protein CASSETGNQPQHF.